One T cell receptor beta chain is described in this entry. Its antigen is still unknown. The record originates from a study of T-cell memory formation after mild COVID-19. Overall study results and limits: Day 15 to 85 contractors were CD4/CD8 balanced; later expanders leaned CD4+. The appearance of some responding clones in pre-infection memory suggested that cross-reactive memory joined. Shrinking CD4+ clones resided mostly in CM and EM, and CD8+ ones in EMRA.

The CDR3 has 14 residues. Germline loops: CDR1 SGDLS, CDR2 YYNGEE. V was shortened by 0 bases and J by 9 bases, with 13 bases between the two germline ends. TCRdb itself ran the 5' RACE reads through MiXCR, one entry per CDR3 protein. This sample carries approximately 300,000 distinct CDR3 sequences, more than 15% of them seen once, and the ten largest clones take more than 20%. This sequence joins TRBV9 and TRBJ2-1; tentative D call: TRBD2 (5 bases). The material sequenced was PBMCs or a T cell subset sorted from them (not recorded which). This TCR derives from a man aged 18 to 35 who had mild COVID-19 (a few samples of this study predate the infection). Cell type and time point are not known. The CDR3 DNA reads as TGTGCCAGCAGCGTAGGGCGGGCCGGCGGTGAGCAGTTCTTC. It specifies CASSVGRAGGEQFF.